These T cell receptor beta chains were read from a single sample in a study of T cell responses to AZD1222 COVID-19 vaccine. Using immunoSEQ multiplex PCR, the repertoire was profiled, and TCRdb retains in-frame clones only, with some absent. The sample contains 25,000 to 30,000 clones, over 90% of which appear only once. The material was peripheral blood, obtained on day 0 of AZD1222 vaccination. These TCRs come from an adult in good health. Each CDR3 is given with its conserved first and last residue. Fields, in order: CDR3 DNA, CDR3 protein, clone size, D gene, J gene, V gene. The D gene is left open where the match is weak. Not every row has a clone size; where given, it reads once, few, many or a size class.

DNA: TGTGCCAGCAGTCCTATGACGAACTATGGCTACACCTTC
CDR3: CASSPMTNYGYTF
size: -
D: -
J: TRBJ1-2
V: TRBV27

DNA: TGTGCCAGCAGTGCCGACGGGTACGAGCAGTACTTC
CDR3: CASSADGYEQYF
size: -
D: -
J: TRBJ2-7
V: TRBV27

DNA: TGTGCCAGCTCACCACCGACAGAGAGCTCCTATAATTCACCCCTCCACTTT
CDR3: CASSPPTESSYNSPLHF
size: -
D: -
J: TRBJ1-6
V: TRBV18

DNA: TGTGCCAGCACTAAGGGAACTAGCACAGATACGCAGTATTTT
CDR3: CASTKGTSTDTQYF
size: -
D: -
J: TRBJ2-3
V: TRBV6-5

DNA: TGTGCCAGCAGTTATAGGGGGCCCCCCTTGAATTCACCCCTCCACTTT
CDR3: CASSYRGPPLNSPLHF
size: once
D: TRBD1
J: TRBJ1-6
V: TRBV6-5

DNA: TGTGCTAGCAGCCGACTAGCGGGAGGGATACAAGAGACCCAGTACTTC
CDR3: CASSRLAGGIQETQYF
size: -
D: TRBD2
J: TRBJ2-5
V: TRBV7-7

DNA: TGTGCCAGCAGGTCGACTCGCCTTACGGCAGATACGCAGTATTTT
CDR3: CASRSTRLTADTQYF
size: -
D: -
J: TRBJ2-3
V: TRBV2

DNA: TGTGCCAGCAGCGTAGGACAGGGGGCCGGCTATGGCTACACCTTC
CDR3: CASSVGQGAGYGYTF
size: -
D: TRBD1
J: TRBJ1-2
V: TRBV9

DNA: TGTGCCAGCAGTTATGAGGGACTCTACGAGCAGTACTTC
CDR3: CASSYEGLYEQYF
size: -
D: -
J: TRBJ2-7
V: TRBV6-5

DNA: TGTGCCAGCAGTTTGAGGGGGGCCGGTCAGCCCCAGCATTTT
CDR3: CASSLRGAGQPQHF
size: -
D: -
J: TRBJ1-5
V: TRBV28

DNA: TGTGCCAGCAGCTTAGGATGGGAGAGGAGTCAGCCCCAGCATTTT
CDR3: CASSLGWERSQPQHF
size: -
D: -
J: TRBJ1-5
V: TRBV7-2

DNA: TGCGCCAGCAGCCTGAATGGACTAGCGGTTTCCTACAATGAGCAGTTCTTC
CDR3: CASSLNGLAVSYNEQFF
size: medium-sized
D: TRBD2
J: TRBJ2-1
V: TRBV5-1

DNA: TGTGCCAGCAGCTTGGTGGGGCCGCGTGTTACCTTC
CDR3: CASSLVGPRVTF
size: -
D: -
J: TRBJ1-2
V: TRBV5-6

DNA: TGCGCCAGCAGCTCCGGAAACAGGGGAGACGGCTACACCTTC
CDR3: CASSSGNRGDGYTF
size: -
D: TRBD1
J: TRBJ1-2
V: TRBV5-1

DNA: TGTGCCAGCAGCTTGGATAGGGCTAATCAGCCCCAGCATTTT
CDR3: CASSLDRANQPQHF
size: -
D: -
J: TRBJ1-5
V: TRBV5-4

DNA: TGCGCCAGCAGACGGGACAGGAACTCGAATGAGCAGTTCTTC
CDR3: CASRRDRNSNEQFF
size: once
D: TRBD1
J: TRBJ2-1
V: TRBV10-1

DNA: TGCAGCGTCGACAGCCGGACTAACTATGGCTACACCTTC
CDR3: CSVDSRTNYGYTF
size: -
D: -
J: TRBJ1-2
V: TRBV29-1

DNA: TGTGCCAGCAGCCAAGATCCCGGGGATGAGCAGTTCTTC
CDR3: CASSQDPGDEQFF
size: -
D: -
J: TRBJ2-1
V: TRBV3-1/TRBV3-2

DNA: TGTGCCAGTAGTATAGATCCCGACAGTGCAAGGCAGCCCCAGCATTTT
CDR3: CASSIDPDSARQPQHF
size: few
D: -
J: TRBJ1-5
V: TRBV19

DNA: TGTGCCACCAGTGATTTATCCCCTGGGGAGACCCAGTACTTC
CDR3: CATSDLSPGETQYF
size: -
D: -
J: TRBJ2-5
V: TRBV24-1

DNA: TGTGCCAGCAGGAGGACAGGGGGCGACCGAGTCGGTGAGCAGTTCTTC
CDR3: CASRRTGGDRVGEQFF
size: -
D: TRBD1
J: TRBJ2-1
V: TRBV3-1/TRBV3-2

DNA: TGTGCCACCAGTGAGTACAGGGTTGCACCCCTCCACTTT
CDR3: CATSEYRVAPLHF
size: -
D: -
J: TRBJ1-6
V: TRBV24-1

DNA: TGTGCCAGCTCCGTATACGGACAGCCTACCTACGAGCAGTACTTC
CDR3: CASSVYGQPTYEQYF
size: -
D: -
J: TRBJ2-7
V: TRBV19

DNA: TGCAGTGCTAGTACAAGTAATTCACCCCTCCACTTT
CDR3: CSASTSNSPLHF
size: -
D: -
J: TRBJ1-6
V: TRBV20-1

DNA: TGTGCCAGCAGCTTAGGACGGAACACTGAAGCTTTCTTT
CDR3: CASSLGRNTEAFF
size: -
D: -
J: TRBJ1-1
V: TRBV5-4

DNA: TGTGCCAGTAGTATTACCGGGGAGCTGTTTTTT
CDR3: CASSITGELFF
size: once
D: -
J: TRBJ2-2
V: TRBV19

DNA: TGTGCCAGCAGTTTGAGTGAGGGTGAAAAACTGTTTTTT
CDR3: CASSLSEGEKLFF
size: -
D: -
J: TRBJ1-4
V: TRBV12-3/TRBV12-4

DNA: TGTGCCAGCAGTGACAGGGTTAATTCACCCCTCCACTTT
CDR3: CASSDRVNSPLHF
size: -
D: -
J: TRBJ1-6
V: TRBV2

DNA: TGTGCCACCAGCAGTAGGGGAGCCACAGATACGCAGTATTTT
CDR3: CATSSRGATDTQYF
size: -
D: -
J: TRBJ2-3
V: TRBV15

DNA: TGTGCCAGCAGACCCCTGGACAGGCAAAATGAAAAACTGTTTTTT
CDR3: CASRPLDRQNEKLFF
size: -
D: TRBD1
J: TRBJ1-4
V: TRBV2

DNA: TGTGCCAGCAGCTTAGCGAGGGGAACTAGCGGGGGGGCCTGGCAGGAAGAGACCCAGTACTTC
CDR3: CASSLARGTSGGAWQEETQYF
size: medium-sized
D: TRBD2
J: TRBJ2-5
V: TRBV7-8

DNA: TGTGCCAGCAGGTATCAGGGGGTTTCCTACGAGCAGTACTTC
CDR3: CASRYQGVSYEQYF
size: -
D: TRBD1
J: TRBJ2-7
V: TRBV27

DNA: TGTGCCTGGAGGTATATAAACTATGGCTACACCTTC
CDR3: CAWRYINYGYTF
size: -
D: -
J: TRBJ1-2
V: TRBV30

DNA: TGTGCCAGCAGCTTAACTAGCGGGAGGGACGAGCAGTACTTC
CDR3: CASSLTSGRDEQYF
size: -
D: TRBD2
J: TRBJ2-7
V: TRBV7-9

DNA: TGTGCCAGCAGTTCCTACGGACAGGGGAGGACTGAAGCTTTCTTT
CDR3: CASSSYGQGRTEAFF
size: -
D: TRBD1
J: TRBJ1-1
V: TRBV6-5

DNA: TGCGCCAGCAGTGAGTCCCTAGCGGGATCAACCGGGGAGCTGTTTTTT
CDR3: CASSESLAGSTGELFF
size: -
D: TRBD2
J: TRBJ2-2
V: TRBV10-1

DNA: TGTGCCAGCAGTTATTCCAAGGGGGGCCAGCCCCAGCATTTT
CDR3: CASSYSKGGQPQHF
size: -
D: -
J: TRBJ1-5
V: TRBV6-2/TRBV6-3

DNA: TGTGCCTGGAGTGTAGGGGCCGGATGGCCCCAGCATTTT
CDR3: CAWSVGAGWPQHF
size: once
D: -
J: TRBJ1-5
V: TRBV30

DNA: TGTGCCAGCAGCCCCTTGGACACCCCCACCTCCTACGAGCAGTACTTC
CDR3: CASSPLDTPTSYEQYF
size: -
D: -
J: TRBJ2-7
V: TRBV9

DNA: TGTGCCAGCAGCTCCCGGGACAGAGACACAGATACGCAGTATTTT
CDR3: CASSSRDRDTDTQYF
size: -
D: TRBD1
J: TRBJ2-3
V: TRBV7-9

DNA: TGTGCCAGTAGCCTATACCCGGGGGCCGGGGAGCTGTTTTTT
CDR3: CASSLYPGAGELFF
size: few
D: -
J: TRBJ2-2
V: TRBV19

DNA: TGTGCCAGCAGCTCCCTACCCGGGGGTTATGGCTACACCTTC
CDR3: CASSSLPGGYGYTF
size: -
D: -
J: TRBJ1-2
V: TRBV5-5

DNA: TGTGCCAGCAGCTTTAGCGGGGGGGGGTTATGGGTCACAGATACGCAGTATTTT
CDR3: CASSFSGGGLWVTDTQYF
size: -
D: TRBD2
J: TRBJ2-3
V: TRBV7-2

DNA: TGTGCCAGCAGCTTAGTAGGGGTGGCGTACGAGCAGTACTTC
CDR3: CASSLVGVAYEQYF
size: -
D: -
J: TRBJ2-7
V: TRBV7-2

DNA: TGCGCCAGCAGTGAGTACGCCAGCGGGGTCCCAGATACGCAGTATTTT
CDR3: CASSEYASGVPDTQYF
size: -
D: TRBD2
J: TRBJ2-3
V: TRBV10-1

DNA: TGTGCCAGTAGTATTGTGGGGGCTTTCAATCAGCCCCAGCATTTT
CDR3: CASSIVGAFNQPQHF
size: -
D: -
J: TRBJ1-5
V: TRBV19

DNA: TGTGCCAGCAGGTCATGGCCTGGACGGATCTCTGGAAACACCATATATTTT
CDR3: CASRSWPGRISGNTIYF
size: -
D: -
J: TRBJ1-3
V: TRBV11-2

DNA: TGTGCCTTCAGGACTAGCGGGGCCCTACAAGAGACCCAGTACTTC
CDR3: CAFRTSGALQETQYF
size: -
D: TRBD2
J: TRBJ2-5
V: TRBV30

DNA: TGTGCCAGCAGCGTATCAGGGGGCGACTACGAGCAGTACTTC
CDR3: CASSVSGGDYEQYF
size: -
D: TRBD1
J: TRBJ2-7
V: TRBV9

DNA: TGTGCCAGTAGTCCCGACAGGGCCTATGGCTACACCTTC
CDR3: CASSPDRAYGYTF
size: -
D: TRBD1
J: TRBJ1-2
V: TRBV2

DNA: TGTGCCACCCCGAGAGGTCCCGGGGCCTCCTACAATGAGCAGTTCTTC
CDR3: CATPRGPGASYNEQFF
size: -
D: -
J: TRBJ2-1
V: TRBV7-2

DNA: TGCGCCAGCAGCGACAGGGGCAACGAGCAGTACTTC
CDR3: CASSDRGNEQYF
size: few
D: TRBD1
J: TRBJ2-7
V: TRBV5-1

DNA: TGTGCCAGCAGCTTAGTTTCCAGGGAGGCGGATGGCTACACCTTC
CDR3: CASSLVSREADGYTF
size: -
D: -
J: TRBJ1-2
V: TRBV7-9

DNA: TGTGCCAGCTCACCACCAACAAGAGACAATGAGCAGTTCTTC
CDR3: CASSPPTRDNEQFF
size: -
D: -
J: TRBJ2-1
V: TRBV18

DNA: TGCGCCAGCAGTTGGGGGCCAGTTGCAACTAATGAAAAACTGTTTTTT
CDR3: CASSWGPVATNEKLFF
size: -
D: -
J: TRBJ1-4
V: TRBV5-1

DNA: TGTGCCAGCAGTTTAGGCAGCTACACTGAAGCTTTCTTT
CDR3: CASSLGSYTEAFF
size: -
D: -
J: TRBJ1-1
V: TRBV12-3/TRBV12-4

DNA: TGTGCCAGCAGCTCGGGGGGGAACCAGCCCCAGCATTTT
CDR3: CASSSGGNQPQHF
size: -
D: -
J: TRBJ1-5
V: TRBV7-6